Shown below are 18 T cell receptor beta chains from a single sample sequenced in a study of CD8+ T cells in alopecia areata. Treatment given: oral pan-JAK inhibitor, 5-10 mg twice daily. Following RNA extraction, reverse transcription yielded cDNA that acted as the sequencing template. Clones were read by immunoSEQ multiplex PCR, and TCRdb kept only the in-frame ones, dropping some. There are 75,000 to 85,000 clones in the sample; around 67% occur only once, and roughly a quarter lies in the top ten. Sequenced here: CD8+ T cells sorted from blood, sampled at week 24, from a patient treated with tofacitinib. The receptors derive from a human donor with alopecia areata.

The rearrangement joins TRBV4-3 to TRBJ2-1; TRBD2 matches 9 bases. Germline CDR1 LGHNA, CDR2 YSLEER. After removal of 4 bases from V and 7 bases from J, the junction contained 8 bases not matched to a gene. CDR3 size: 15 residues. This CDR3 is CASSPEGSGGNEQFF. CDR3 sequence (DNA): TGCGCCAGCAGCCCCGAGGGTAGCGGGGGAAATGAGCAGTTCTTC.

The J gene is TRBJ1-1, the V gene TRBV5-6, with D unresolved. CDR1 is SGHDT and CDR2 is YYEEEE in the germline V gene. Trimming cost V 0 bases and J 5 bases, with 5 bases left between them. The CDR3 covers 12 residues. CDR3 DNA: TGTGCCAGCAGCTTGGCACAGACTGAAGCTTTCTTT. Amino acid sequence: CASSLAQTEAFF.

The chain links TRBV5-1 to TRBJ2-7; D unclear. Germline V lookup: CDR1 SGHRS, CDR2 YFSETQ. There are 15 residues in the CDR3. V shed 3 bases and J shed 0 bases, with 13 bases lying between them. The CDR3 reads CASSSGWGYSYEQYF. CDR3 nucleotide sequence: TGCGCCAGCAGCTCCGGGTGGGGTTACTCCTACGAGCAGTACTTC.

The chain combines TRBV29-1 with TRBJ1-1; D unresolved. V was clipped by 3 bases and J by 4 bases, with 6 bases between them. The CDR3 loop spans 11 amino acids. Germline CDR1 and CDR2: SQVTM and ANQGSEA. CDR3 nucleotide sequence: TGCAGCGTTGAGTCAGGCACTGAAGCTTTCTTT. This codes for CSVESGTEAFF. Looking up the rest from reference TRBV29-1 and TRBJ1-1 gives the full variable domain: SAVISQKPSRDICQRGTSLTIQCQVDSQVTMMFWYRQQPGQSLTLIATANQGSEATYESGFVIDKFPISRPNLTFSTLTVSNMSPEDSSIYLCSVESGTEAFFGQGTRLTVV.

The chain combines TRBV5-6 with TRBJ2-7, with D unclear. This CDR3 is 11 amino acids long. Germline CDR1 reads SGHDT; CDR2 reads YYEEEE. Trimming took off 7 bases at V and 6 bases at J, with 11 bases between the two ends. The CDR3 DNA reads as TGTGCCAGCTCCACCGGGCTCGAGCAGTACTTC. It is translated as CASSTGLEQYF. Based on the CDR3 plus reference TRBV5-6 and TRBJ2-7, the full variable domain is DAGVTQSPTHLIKTRGQQVTLRCSPKSGHDTVSWYQQALGQGPQFIFQYYEEEERQRGNFPDRFSGHQFPNYSSELNVNALLLGDSALYLCASSTGLEQYFGPGTRLTVT.

The chain employs TRBV6-5 and TRBJ2-2, with D possibly TRBD2 on 6 matching bases. There are 15 residues in the CDR3. Trimming pared 5 bases from V and 7 bases from J, leaving 17 bases between. Germline lookup yields CDR1 MNHEY and CDR2 SVGAGI. For the CDR3, the DNA is TGTGCCAGCAGTCCTCTCACGGGGGTTAACGGGGAGCTGTTTTTT. Protein sequence: CASSPLTGVNGELFF.

J is TRBJ1-1 and V is TRBV13; D remains unclear. CDR3 length: 13 amino acids. Trimming took off 3 bases at V and 3 bases at J, with 8 bases between the two ends. The germline gives CDR1 PRHDT, CDR2 FYEKMQ (reference sequence). CDR3 region: CASSFGSHTEAFF. The CDR3 DNA reads TGTGCCAGCAGCTTCGGATCTCACACTGAAGCTTTCTTT.

The chain is built from TRBV6-6 and TRBJ2-5; possibly TRBD1 for D (5 bases). The length of the CDR3 is 13 residues. The V end lost 6 bases, the J end lost 3 bases, and 11 bases lay between the germline ends. Germline assignment: CDR1 MNHNY and CDR2 SVGAGI (reference sequence). This CDR3 reads CASSPLTEETQYF. The CDR3 bases are TGTGCCAGCAGCCCTCTGACAGAAGAGACCCAGTACTTC.

In this sample, this clone turned up once. The gene calls are TRBV12-5 and TRBJ2-1, with D perhaps TRBD1 or TRBD2 (5 bases each). The CDR3 is 15 amino acids. V gave up 2 bases and J gave up 8 bases, with 16 bases separating them. Germline assignment: CDR1 LGHNT and CDR2 FRNRAP. DNA of the CDR3: TGTGCTAGTGGTTTGTGGTCGGGACCCCCCCATGAGCAGTTCTTC. Protein: CASGLWSGPPHEQFF.

The chain carries TRBV6-5 and TRBJ2-7, with no clear D. V lost 5 bases and J lost 4, with 9 bases in between. The germline V gene encodes CDR1 MNHEY and CDR2 SVGAGI. The CDR3 extends over 12 amino acids. The CDR3 coding sequence is TGTGCCAGCAGTGATCTCAAGTACGAGCAGTACTTC. Its protein product is CASSDLKYEQYF.

The rearrangement joins TRBV14 to TRBJ1-2, with D possibly TRBD1 on 5 matching bases. V lost 0 bases and J 4 bases, leaving 12 bases between the germline ends. This CDR3 region has 15 residues. CDR1 is SGHDN and CDR2 is FVKESK in the germline V gene. The CDR3, as DNA: TGTGCCAGCAGCCAAGATGTGGGGGACGGCTATGGCTACACCTTC. This codes for CASSQDVGDGYGYTF.

Of note for this clone: This specimen includes other DNA sequences encoding the same CDR3. The chain uses TRBV5-6 and TRBJ1-1; D call uncertain. CDR1 is SGHDT and CDR2 is YYEEEE in the germline V gene. Trimming took 2 bases from V and 1 from J, leaving 9 bases between them. The CDR3 contains 14 residues. The CDR3 DNA is TGTGCCAGCAGCTTTTCCGGGTCGAACACTGAAGCTTTCTTT. Its protein is CASSFSGSNTEAFF.

The V gene is TRBV7-9, the J gene TRBJ2-7, with D uncertain. The CDR3 consists of 12 residues. Per germline, CDR1 SEHNR and CDR2 FQNEAQ (reference sequence). Trimming pared 3 bases from V and 7 bases from J, leaving 10 bases between. The CDR3 reads CASSFGSGEQYF. The CDR3 DNA sequence: TGTGCCAGCAGCTTTGGGTCGGGTGAGCAGTACTTC. Using reference TRBV7-9 and TRBJ2-7 for the parts outside the CDR3, the full variable domain is DTGVSQNPRHKITKRGQNVTFRCDPISEHNRLYWYRQTLGQGPEFLTYFQNEAQLEKSRLLSDRFSAERPKGSFSTLEIQRTEQGDSAMYLCASSFGSGEQYFGPGTRLTVT.

The chain employs TRBV29-1 and TRBJ2-1; no firm D call. Germline loops: CDR1 SQVTM, CDR2 ANQGSEA. The CDR3 extends over 13 amino acids. The V end was cut by 8 bases, the J end by 10 bases, with 21 bases between. This CDR3 reads CSSSTPTSREQFF. CDR3 sequence (DNA): TGCAGCTCAAGTACCCCTACATCTAGGGAGCAGTTCTTC.

This clone has just one count. One end of the junction does not line up with germline, which may come from a read error. V usage is TRBV2 and J usage is TRBJ1-5; the D is unclear. Germline CDR1 SNHLY, CDR2 FYNNEI. CDR3 length equals 12 residues. DNA of the CDR3: TGTGCCAGCAGGGAAGGGAATCAGCCCCAGCATTTT. This gives the protein CASREGNQPQHF.

The V and J genes are TRBV29-1 and TRBJ2-7; tentative D call: TRBD2 (5 bases). Germline loops: CDR1 SQVTM, CDR2 ANQGSEA. Trimming cost V 0 bases and J 0 bases, with 12 bases left between them. The CDR3 is 15 residues long. This chain's CDR3 is CSVEDQRGSSYEQYF. The DNA for the CDR3 is TGCAGCGTTGAAGATCAAAGAGGGAGCTCCTACGAGCAGTACTTC.

CDR3 sequence (DNA): TGTGCCAGCAGCTCCTCAGGGACACCCGGGGAGCTGTTTTTT. This translates into CASSSSGTPGELFF. The gene calls are TRBV5-6 and TRBJ2-2; D possibly corresponds to TRBD1 (6 bases). The length of the CDR3 is 14 residues. Trimming removed 3 bases at V and 6 bases at J, with 12 bases between. Germline assignment: CDR1 SGHDT and CDR2 YYEEEE.

This chain uses TRBV4-1 with TRBJ1-5, with D maybe TRBD1 (6 bases). The germline V and J ends were trimmed by 3 bases and 0 bases, with 15 bases remaining between them. This CDR3 spans 17 amino acids. The germline V gene encodes CDR1 MGHRA and CDR2 YSYEKL. The CDR3 DNA sequence: TGCGCCAGCAGCCACGTCGACCACAGGGATAGCAATCAGCCCCAGCATTTT. This codes for CASSHVDHRDSNQPQHF.